Presented here are 3 T cell receptor beta chains from one specimen sequenced in a study of cytomegalovirus exposure and HLA in healthy donors. The assay was immunoSEQ multiplex PCR, and TCRdb's table has in-frame clones only and misses some. The sample has 150,000 to 200,000 clones, approximately 86% seen once; the top ten hold around 2.3%. Sample: PBMCs. The receptors derive from a woman aged 18-29 years in good health and CMV-seronegative.

The chain recombines TRBV7-8 with TRBJ2-3; TRBD1 matches at 11 bases. Losses at the gene ends were 5 bases for V and 3 bases for J; bases not matched to a gene: 4. CDR3 length equals 15 residues. Germline V gene sequence: CDR1 SGHVS, CDR2 FQNEAQ. The CDR3 sequence: CASSPGTGGTDTQYF. As DNA, the CDR3 is TGTGCCAGCAGCCCAGGGACAGGGGGAACAGATACGCAGTATTTT.

CDR3 amino acids: CATKAGVGYEQYF. Written as DNA, the CDR3 is TGTGCTACTAAGGCAGGGGTGGGCTACGAGCAGTACTTC. The genes are TRBV7-9 and TRBJ2-7; TRBD1 is a possible D gene (6 bases). The CDR3 sequence is 13 residues long. Germline loops: CDR1 SEHNR, CDR2 FQNEAQ (reference sequence). The whole variable domain, filled in from reference TRBV7-9 and TRBJ2-7, reads DTGVSQNPRHKITKRGQNVTFRCDPISEHNRLYWYRQTLGQGPEFLTYFQNEAQLEKSRLLSDRFSAERPKGSFSTLEIQRTEQGDSAMYLCATKAGVGYEQYFGPGTRLTVT.

This chain uses TRBV12-5 with TRBJ1-1; the D gene is possibly TRBD1 (6 bases). Trimming left V 3 bases short and J 1 base short, with 6 bases between. Per germline, CDR1 LGHNT and CDR2 FRNRAP. The CDR3 runs 13 residues. The CDR3 loop is CASGFRGNTEAFF. CDR3 nucleotides: TGTGCTAGTGGTTTCAGGGGGAACACTGAAGCTTTCTTT. The whole variable domain, remainder taken from reference TRBV12-5 and TRBJ1-1, is DARVTQTPRHKVTEMGQEVTMRCQPILGHNTVFWYRQTMMQGLELLAYFRNRAPLDDSGMPKDRFSAEMPDATLATLKIQPSEPRDSAVYFCASGFRGNTEAFFGQGTRLTVV.